Listed here are 17 T cell receptor beta chains from one sample, sequenced in a study of metastatic and nonmetastatic thyroid tumors. Thyroid surgery was performed in patients who had received no treatment beforehand. TCRdb re-processed the PCR reads through MiXCR. The data show 43,000 or so clones, 16% seen once. The sample taken for sequencing was blood. The receptors originated from a female donor with papillary thyroid cancer or a benign thyroid nodule (not recorded which). Some clones in this sample may be carry-over from other donors' samples.

This clone was picked up many times. This chain links TRBV11-1 with TRBJ1-2, with a possible D match to TRBD1 (5 bases). Germline V gene data show CDR1 as SGHAT and CDR2 as FQDESV (reference sequence). The ends were cut back, 6 bases at V and 8 bases at J, with 10 bases in the middle. This CDR3 has 11 residues. The CDR3: CASSSDNGYTF. The CDR3 region has the DNA TGTGCCAGCAGTTCGGACAACGGCTACACCTTC.

This clone has only a few counts. An end of the junction does not agree with germline; a read error may underlie this. This chain joins TRBV3-1 and TRBJ2-7; 9 bases are shared with TRBD1. The V gene's germline CDR1 is LGHDT and CDR2 YNNKEL (reference sequence). The CDR3 covers 13 residues. DNA of the CDR3: TGTGCCTGCAGCCAAGGACAGGGGCTGGAGCAGTACTTC. Its translation is CACSQGQGLEQYF.

The table lists this clone with a few counts. The J gene is TRBJ2-1, the V gene TRBV27, with 12 nucleotides matching TRBD2. This CDR3 comprises 15 residues. Germline V lookup: CDR1 MNHEY, CDR2 SMNVEV (reference sequence). The V segment lost 6 bases and the J segment 7 bases; nucleotides outside the gene matches: 7. DNA of the CDR3: TGTGCCAGCAGCGACGGGACTAGCGGGCGGAATGAGCAGTTCTTC. Its protein product is CASSDGTSGRNEQFF.

In its sample, this clone was seen a few times. V usage is TRBV12-3 or TRBV12-4 and J usage is TRBJ2-3; 10 bases align to TRBD2. The V and J ends lost 7 bases and 5 bases, in that order; junction bases with no gene match: 12. The length of the CDR3 is 16 residues. In DNA form, the CDR3 reads TGTGCCAGCATGGCTAGCGGGAGCCGGGTTGAAGATACGCAGTATTTT. Protein: CASMASGSRVEDTQYF.

The chain has TRBV6-2 or TRBV6-3 and TRBJ2-3; D is perhaps TRBD2 (6 bases). The CDR3 length is 14 residues. Germline values: CDR1 MNHEY, CDR2 SVGEGT. Trimming left V 6 bases short and J 6 bases short, with 16 bases between. In nucleotides, the CDR3 is TGTGCCAGCAGCCCCCGACTAGTGGTGGATACGCAGTATTTT. Protein sequence: CASSPRLVVDTQYF.

This clone was seen once. The chain employs TRBV11-2 and TRBJ2-1; 14 bases match TRBD2. The V gene end was trimmed by 5 bases and the J gene end by 8 bases; junction bases not matched to a gene: 8. CDR1 is SGHAT, CDR2 FQNNGV, per germline. This CDR3 is 16 amino acids long. CDR3 sequence: CASSGEGTSGSYEQFF. In DNA form, the CDR3 reads TGTGCCAGCAGCGGAGAAGGGACTAGCGGGAGCTATGAGCAGTTCTTC.

This clone was recorded many times. The chain carries TRBV6-1 and TRBJ2-3; 7 bases are a match to TRBD1. The V gene's germline CDR1 is MNHNS and CDR2 SASEGT. Trimming at V came to 6 bases and at J to 5 bases, leaving 5 bases not matched to a gene. This CDR3 is 13 amino acids long. The CDR3 DNA reads TGTGCCAGCAGCAGGGGGAGAGGAGATACGCAGTATTTT. Amino acids: CASSRGRGDTQYF.

In this sample, this clone turned up many times. J is TRBJ1-2 and V is TRBV28; a possible D gene is TRBD1 (6 bases). The CDR3 extends over 12 amino acids. In germline, CDR1 is MDHEN, CDR2 SYDVKM. V gave up 6 bases and J gave up 7 bases, with 12 bases separating them. In nucleotides, the CDR3 is TGTGCCAGCAGGAATAGGGGGGTTGGCTACACCTTC. It translates to CASRNRGVGYTF.

About this clone: A read error is possible here, since a much larger clone lies one base away. The chain uses TRBV5-1 and TRBJ2-3, with 7 bases matching TRBD1. Looked up from germline, CDR1 is SGHRS and CDR2 is YFSETQ. CDR3 length: 16 residues. The CDR3 region has the DNA TGCGCCAGCAGCCAAGACGGGACAGACCTCACAGATATGCAGTATTTT. Encoded protein: CASSQDGTDLTDMQYF. The full variable domain, its missing parts supplied by reference TRBV5-1 and TRBJ2-3, is KAGVTQTPRYLIKTRGQQVTLSCSPISGHRSVSWYQQTPGQGLQFLFEYFSETQRNKGNFPGRFSGRQFSNSRSEMNVSTLELGDSALYLCASSQDGTDLTDMQYFGPGTRLTVL.

In this sample, this clone turned up many times. V is TRBV7-8 and J is TRBJ2-7; 14 bases fit TRBD2. The germline V gene encodes CDR1 SGHVS and CDR2 FQNEAQ. V shed 5 bases, J shed 3 bases, and the junction held 9 bases outside the gene matches. The CDR3 runs to 17 residues. Here the CDR3 reads CASSAGLAGGRLYEQYF. DNA of the CDR3: TGTGCCAGCAGCGCCGGACTAGCGGGAGGCCGGCTCTACGAGCAGTACTTC.

This clone was seen repeatedly, ten times or more. This chain joins TRBV12-3 or TRBV12-4 and TRBJ2-3, with TRBD2 as a possible D gene (8 bases). The ends were cut back, 6 bases at V and 1 base at J, with 17 bases in the middle. The length of the CDR3 is 16 residues. CDR3 sequence reads: CASSPGGGAGTDTQYF. The CDR3 DNA reads TGTGCCAGCAGCCCGGGAGGGGGCGCGGGCACAGATACGCAGTATTTT.

This clone was seen more than once but under ten times. One end of the junction fails to match germline, which may point to a read error. The J gene is TRBJ2-2, the V gene TRBV28; D may correspond to TRBD1 or TRBD2 (6 bases each). CDR3 length equals 15 residues. Germline V gives CDR1 MDHEN, CDR2 SYDVKM. In DNA, the CDR3 is TGTGCCAGCAGTCACAGGGACTTCTACACAGGGGAGCTGTTTTTT. Its translation is CASSHRDFYTGELFF.

This clone was picked up many times. The J gene is TRBJ1-2, the V gene TRBV6-1; no clear D. Germline CDR1 and CDR2: MNHNS and SASEGT. The length of the CDR3 is 14 residues. V gave up 5 bases and J gave up 0 bases, with 10 bases separating them. Written as DNA, the CDR3 is TGTGCCAGCAGTCCCGGGAACTCTAACTATGGCTACACCTTC. Translating it yields CASSPGNSNYGYTF.

This clone was recorded at least ten times. V usage is TRBV29-1 and J usage is TRBJ2-5; D is unclear. The V end was cut by 4 bases, the J end by 2 bases, with 14 bases between. Germline V CDR1 and CDR2: SQVTM, ANQGSEA. This CDR3 is 14 amino acids long. CDR3 in amino acids: CSVGNRAQQETQYF. The DNA of the CDR3 is TGCAGCGTTGGCAACCGGGCCCAGCAAGAGACCCAGTACTTC.

This clone has ten or more counts. The chain carries TRBV2 and TRBJ2-4; 10 nucleotides match TRBD1. Germline V lookup: CDR1 SNHLY, CDR2 FYNNEI. The CDR3 contains 16 residues. Trimming took 8 bases from V and 1 from J; bases not matched to a gene: 8. The CDR3 DNA sequence: TGTGCCAGCCGGGACAGGGGAGCGGTGGCCAAAAACATTCAGTACTTC. Translating it yields CASRDRGAVAKNIQYF.

This clone was observed many times. The chain links TRBV11-2 to TRBJ2-1; D not resolved. Trimming took off 5 bases at V and 9 bases at J, with 14 bases between the two ends. CDR1 and CDR2 from the germline V gene are SGHAT and FQNNGV. This CDR3 is built from 13 residues. The CDR3 spells CASSTRPSSEQFF. CDR3 coding DNA: TGTGCCAGCAGCACAAGACCGAGCAGTGAGCAGTTCTTC.

Sample share makes this clone medium-sized. The chain links TRBV19 to TRBJ1-2; 8 nucleotides agree with TRBD1. Trimming at V came to 1 base and at J to 6 bases, leaving 7 bases not matched to a gene. Per germline, CDR1 LNHDA and CDR2 SQIVND (reference sequence). This CDR3 has 15 residues. CDR3 coding DNA: TGTGCCAGTAGTATAGGAATTCGGACAGGGAATGGCTACACCTTC. It codes for CASSIGIRTGNGYTF. The variable domain in full, completed from reference TRBV19 and TRBJ1-2, reads DGGITQSPKYLFRKEGQNVTLSCEQNLNHDAMYWYRQDPGQGLRLIYYSQIVNDFQKGDIAEGYSVSREKKESFPLTVTSAQKNPTAFYLCASSIGIRTGNGYTFGSGTRLTVV.